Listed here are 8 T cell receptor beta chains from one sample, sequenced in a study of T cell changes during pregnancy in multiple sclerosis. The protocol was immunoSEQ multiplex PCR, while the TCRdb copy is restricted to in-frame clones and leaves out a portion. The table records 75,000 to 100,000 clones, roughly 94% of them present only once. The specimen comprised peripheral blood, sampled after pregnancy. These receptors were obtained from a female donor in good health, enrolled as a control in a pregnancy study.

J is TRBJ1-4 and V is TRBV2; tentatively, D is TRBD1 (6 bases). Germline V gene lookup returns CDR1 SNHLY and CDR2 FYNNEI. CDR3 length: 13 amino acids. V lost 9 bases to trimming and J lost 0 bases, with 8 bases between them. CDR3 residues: CARGGATNEKLFF. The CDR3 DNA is TGTGCCAGAGGGGGAGCAACTAATGAAAAACTGTTTTTT.

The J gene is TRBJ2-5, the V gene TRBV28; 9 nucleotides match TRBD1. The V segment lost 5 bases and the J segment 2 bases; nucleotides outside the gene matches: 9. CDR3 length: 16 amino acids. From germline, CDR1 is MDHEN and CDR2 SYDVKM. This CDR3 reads CASSTLGQGLQETQYF. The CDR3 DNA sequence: TGTGCCAGCAGTACGCTGGGACAGGGCCTACAAGAGACCCAGTACTTC.

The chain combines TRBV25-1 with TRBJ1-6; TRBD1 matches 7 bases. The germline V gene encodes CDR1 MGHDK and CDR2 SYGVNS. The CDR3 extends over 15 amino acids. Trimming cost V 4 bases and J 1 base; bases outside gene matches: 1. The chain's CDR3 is CASSAGGSYNSPLHF. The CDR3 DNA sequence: TGTGCCAGCAGTGCAGGGGGATCCTATAATTCACCCCTCCACTTT.

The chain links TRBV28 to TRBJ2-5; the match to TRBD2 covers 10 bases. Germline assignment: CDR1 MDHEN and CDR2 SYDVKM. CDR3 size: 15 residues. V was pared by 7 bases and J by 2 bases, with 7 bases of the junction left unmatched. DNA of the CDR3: TGTGCCAGCACAGGGACTAGCGCTCGTCAAGAGACCCAGTACTTC. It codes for CASTGTSARQETQYF.

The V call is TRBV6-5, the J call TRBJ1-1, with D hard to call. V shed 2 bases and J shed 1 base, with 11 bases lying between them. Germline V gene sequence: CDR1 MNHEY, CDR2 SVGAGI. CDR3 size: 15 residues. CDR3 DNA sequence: TGTGCCAGCAGTTACCTTCCCCAGGAGAACACTGAAGCTTTCTTT. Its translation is CASSYLPQENTEAFF.

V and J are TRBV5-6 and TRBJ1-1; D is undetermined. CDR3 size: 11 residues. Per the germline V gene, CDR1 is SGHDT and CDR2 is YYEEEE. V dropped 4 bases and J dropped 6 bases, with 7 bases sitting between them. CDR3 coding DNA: TGTGCCAGCAGCACGACATCTGAAGCTTTCTTT. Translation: CASSTTSEAFF.

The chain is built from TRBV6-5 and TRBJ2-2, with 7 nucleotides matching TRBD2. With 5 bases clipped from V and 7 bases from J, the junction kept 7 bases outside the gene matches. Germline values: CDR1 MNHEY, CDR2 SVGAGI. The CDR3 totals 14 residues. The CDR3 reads CASSTFSGGGELFF. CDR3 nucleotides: TGTGCCAGCAGTACCTTTTCGGGGGGCGGGGAGCTGTTTTTT.

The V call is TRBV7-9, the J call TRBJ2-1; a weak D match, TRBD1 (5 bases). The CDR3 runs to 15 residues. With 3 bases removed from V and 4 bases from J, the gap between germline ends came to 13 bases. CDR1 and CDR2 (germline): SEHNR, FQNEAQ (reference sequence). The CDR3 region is CASSFQGRGYNEQFF. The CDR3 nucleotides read TGTGCCAGCAGCTTTCAGGGAAGGGGTTACAATGAGCAGTTCTTC.